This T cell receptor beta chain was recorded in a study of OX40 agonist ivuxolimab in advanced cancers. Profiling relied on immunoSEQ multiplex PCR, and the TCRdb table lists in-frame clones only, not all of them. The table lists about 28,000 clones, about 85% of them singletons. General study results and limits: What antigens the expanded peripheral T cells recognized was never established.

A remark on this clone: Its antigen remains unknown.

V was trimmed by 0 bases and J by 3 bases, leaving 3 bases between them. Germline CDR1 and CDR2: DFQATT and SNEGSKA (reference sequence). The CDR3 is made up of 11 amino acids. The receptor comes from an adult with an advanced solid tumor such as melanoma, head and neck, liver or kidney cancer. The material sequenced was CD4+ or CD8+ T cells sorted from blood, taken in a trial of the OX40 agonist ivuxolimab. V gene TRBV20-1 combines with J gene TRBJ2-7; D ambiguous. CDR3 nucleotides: TGCAGTGCTAGAGACAGCTACGAGCAGTACTTC. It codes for CSARDSYEQYF.